The 16 T cell receptor beta chains below come from one sample, sequenced in a study of cytomegalovirus exposure and HLA in healthy donors. Vbeta (60) and Jbeta (13) primers were used in the PCR. Assay: immunoSEQ multiplex PCR; the TCRdb copy retains only in-frame clones and omits some. Among fewer than 300,000 clones listed, roughly 85% were seen once. The sample consisted of PBMCs. These receptors were taken from a man in his forties or fifties in good health and CMV-seropositive.

The gene calls are TRBV18 and TRBJ2-7; 9 positions agree with TRBD1. This CDR3 is built from 13 residues. Per germline, CDR1 KGHSH and CDR2 LQKENI. V was clipped by 8 bases and J by 0 bases; unmatched bases: 2. CDR3 DNA sequence: TGTGCCAGCCGGACAGGGGACTCCTACGAGCAGTACTTC. Protein: CASRTGDSYEQYF.

The V gene is TRBV5-1, the J gene TRBJ2-7; TRBD1 aligns across 9 bases. The CDR3 is made up of 14 amino acids. The germline gives CDR1 SGHRS, CDR2 YFSETQ. With 2 bases clipped from V and 6 bases from J, the junction kept 6 bases outside the gene matches. CDR3 in amino acids: CASSFGQGRGEQYF. The CDR3 nucleotides read TGCGCCAGCAGCTTCGGACAGGGGAGGGGCGAGCAGTACTTC.

The genes are TRBV5-1 and TRBJ2-3, with 8 bases aligning to TRBD1. The germline V gene encodes CDR1 SGHRS and CDR2 YFSETQ. V trimming: 2 bases; J trimming: 4 bases; junction bases outside the gene matches: 9. The CDR3 covers 16 residues. In DNA, the CDR3 is TGCGCCAGCAGCTTCCTTCGGACAGGGCCCGCAGATACGCAGTATTTT. Residues: CASSFLRTGPADTQYF.

The rearrangement joins TRBV7-2 to TRBJ1-2; 7 bases line up with TRBD1. CDR3 length: 14 residues. V lost 5 bases, J lost 4 bases, and 7 bases stayed unmatched. Per germline, CDR1 SGHTA and CDR2 FQGNSA. CDR3 sequence reads: CASSPKTGLYGYTF. In DNA form, the CDR3 reads TGTGCCAGCAGCCCAAAGACAGGGCTCTATGGCTACACCTTC.

The chain is built from TRBV6-5 and TRBJ2-2, with D perhaps TRBD2 (6 bases). Trimming stripped 2 bases from V and 4 bases from J, with 14 bases between. The CDR3 runs to 16 residues. Germline V gene sequence: CDR1 MNHEY, CDR2 SVGAGI. The CDR3 sequence: CASSYRGGPTTGELFF. The CDR3 nucleotides are TGTGCCAGCAGTTACCGCGGAGGGCCTACCACCGGGGAGCTGTTTTTT.

This clone was recorded once. For the CDR3, the DNA is TGTGCCACCAGCAGAGACATCCAGCCCCAGCATTTT. This sequence encodes CATSRDIQPQHF. J is TRBJ1-5 and V is TRBV15; D is unclear. CDR3 size: 12 residues. V gave up 0 bases and J gave up 7 bases, with 4 bases separating them. Per the germline V gene, CDR1 is LNHNV and CDR2 is YYDKDF (reference sequence).

The V gene is TRBV27, the J gene TRBJ2-7; the match to TRBD2 covers 7 bases. The V gene end was trimmed by 3 bases and the J gene end by 0 bases; junction bases not matched to a gene: 11. CDR3 length: 17 residues. Germline lookup yields CDR1 MNHEY and CDR2 SMNVEV (reference sequence). The CDR3 bases are TGTGCCAGCAGTTTCTCCCAACGGGGAGGGGCCTCCTACGAGCAGTACTTC. It specifies CASSFSQRGGASYEQYF.

The chain links TRBV5-1 to TRBJ2-7; TRBD2 matches 9 bases. CDR1 is SGHRS and CDR2 is YFSETQ in the germline V gene. This CDR3 contains 14 residues. The V gene end was trimmed by 4 bases and the J gene end by 4 bases; junction bases not matched to a gene: 6. The CDR3 protein is CASSQGTSWYEQYF. CDR3 bases: TGCGCCAGCAGCCAAGGGACTAGCTGGTACGAGCAGTACTTC. The complete variable domain, with remaining parts taken from reference TRBV5-1 and TRBJ2-7, reads KAGVTQTPRYLIKTRGQQVTLSCSPISGHRSVSWYQQTPGQGLQFLFEYFSETQRNKGNFPGRFSGRQFSNSRSEMNVSTLELGDSALYLCASSQGTSWYEQYFGPGTRLTVT.

This chain uses TRBV25-1 with TRBJ2-7; 8 bases align to TRBD2. The ends lost 3 bases at V and 3 bases at J; junction bases unmatched: 7. The CDR3 runs 15 residues. Germline CDR1 is MGHDK and CDR2 is SYGVNS. For the CDR3, the DNA is TGTGCCAGCAGTGACCCAACTAGCGGTAACTACGAGCAGTACTTC. Residues: CASSDPTSGNYEQYF.

The V call is TRBV9, the J call TRBJ2-2; TRBD2 aligns across 8 bases. The germline V gene encodes CDR1 SGDLS and CDR2 YYNGEE. V was pared by 4 bases and J by 7 bases, with 9 bases of the junction left unmatched. The CDR3 is made up of 15 amino acids. The CDR3 here is CASSPGTRLGGELFF. The CDR3 bases are TGTGCCAGCAGCCCGGGGACTAGATTGGGCGGGGAGCTGTTTTTT.

This chain connects TRBV4-1 to TRBJ1-1, with D tentatively TRBD1 (5 bases). V dropped 4 bases and J dropped 4 bases, with 13 bases sitting between them. The germline V gene encodes CDR1 MGHRA and CDR2 YSYEKL. The CDR3 runs to 14 residues. The CDR3 DNA sequence: TGCGCCAGCAGCCCGGGGACTGGGGTCACTGAAGCTTTCTTT. Protein sequence: CASSPGTGVTEAFF.

The gene calls are TRBV7-6 and TRBJ2-3, with D possibly TRBD2 on 6 matching bases. The CDR3 is made up of 18 amino acids. V was trimmed by 0 bases and J by 4 bases, leaving 20 bases between them. Germline CDR1 is SGHVS and CDR2 is FNYEAQ. CDR3 sequence (DNA): TGTGCCAGCAGCTTAGCGCCCACCGGGAGAGAGATCCCAGATACGCAGTATTTT. Its protein is CASSLAPTGREIPDTQYF.

V gene TRBV6-5 combines with J gene TRBJ2-5; a weak D match, TRBD2 (5 bases). The CDR3 totals 15 residues. CDR1 is MNHEY and CDR2 is SVGAGI in the germline V gene. V was clipped by 2 bases and J by 0 bases, with 10 bases between them. CDR3 sequence: CASSYGGGYQETQYF. CDR3 nucleotides: TGTGCCAGCAGTTACGGCGGCGGGTACCAAGAGACCCAGTACTTC.

In regard to this clone: A junction boundary mismatches the germline segment, possibly from a read error. V and J are TRBV7-9 and TRBJ2-7; D is possibly TRBD2 (6 bases). CDR3 size: 14 residues. CDR1 is SEHNR, CDR2 FQNEAQ, per germline (reference sequence). The CDR3 DNA is TGTTCCAGCAGCCCGCCACCCCTAGCGAACGAGCAGTACTTC. Protein product: CSSSPPPLANEQYF.

CDR3 sequence: CASSQDQVQLGGNTIYF. The CDR3 nucleotides are TGCGCCAGCAGCCAAGATCAGGTCCAATTAGGTGGAAACACCATATATTTT. The V call is TRBV4-1, the J call TRBJ1-3; D is undetermined. V shed 0 bases and J shed 3 bases, with 15 bases lying between them. CDR1 and CDR2 from the germline V gene are MGHRA and YSYEKL. The CDR3 length is 17 residues.

This rearrangement joins TRBV18 to TRBJ2-7; 9 nucleotides match TRBD1. Per germline, CDR1 KGHSH and CDR2 LQKENI. Unmatched junction bases numbered 7, after V lost 3 bases and J lost 7 bases. The length of the CDR3 is 14 residues. The DNA for the CDR3 is TGTGCCAGCTCACCGACACAGGGGGCGGAGGAGCAGTACTTC. Encoded protein: CASSPTQGAEEQYF.